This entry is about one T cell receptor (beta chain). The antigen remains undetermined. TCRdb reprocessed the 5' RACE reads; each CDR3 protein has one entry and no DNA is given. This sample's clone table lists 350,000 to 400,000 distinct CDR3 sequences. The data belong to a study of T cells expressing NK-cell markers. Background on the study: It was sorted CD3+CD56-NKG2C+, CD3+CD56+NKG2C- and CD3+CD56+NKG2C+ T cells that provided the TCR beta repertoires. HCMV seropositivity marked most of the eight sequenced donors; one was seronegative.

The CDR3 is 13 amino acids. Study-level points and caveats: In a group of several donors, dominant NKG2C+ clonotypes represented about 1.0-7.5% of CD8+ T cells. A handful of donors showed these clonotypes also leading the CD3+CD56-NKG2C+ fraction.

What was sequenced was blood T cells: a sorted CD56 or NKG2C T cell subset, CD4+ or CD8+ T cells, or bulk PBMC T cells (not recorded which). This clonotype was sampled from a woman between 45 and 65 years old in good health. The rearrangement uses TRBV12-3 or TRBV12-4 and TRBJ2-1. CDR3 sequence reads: CASTEVVGGEQFF.